The 11 T cell receptor beta chains listed next were all sequenced from one sample in a study of blood T cells in healthy people across ages (dated by TCRdb to 2013 to 2016). Library creation used 5' RACE. The sequencer was an Illumina HiSeq 2500. A second PCR of roughly 7 to 11 cycles was performed with a sample-barcoded 5' primer and a J-beta primer mix. The public reads were reprocessed in TCRdb via fastp at Q25 and MiXCR, keeping in-frame beta chains. Entries are consolidated by CDR3 protein sequence, retaining the most common genes and DNA. This sample holds approximately 1.5 million distinct CDR3 sequences; about 31% were observed only once. The top ten clones comprise over 9% of the sample. Sequencing input: blood. These receptors all come from a woman under 40 in good health.

The chain joins TRBV29-1 to TRBJ1-2; no clear D. CDR3 length equals 12 residues. Trimming cost V 5 bases and J 7 bases, with 14 bases left between them. Looked up from germline, CDR1 is SQVTM and CDR2 is ANQGSEA. CDR3 coding DNA: TGCAGCGTTACCATGCCGGGAGGTGGCTACACCTTC. Encoded protein: CSVTMPGGGYTF.

This clonotype has just a few counts. This rearrangement joins TRBV7-2 to TRBJ1-2; D remains ambiguous. V shed 4 bases and J shed 4 bases, with 13 bases lying between them. The CDR3 loop spans 14 amino acids. In germline, CDR1 is SGHTA, CDR2 FQGNSA. In nucleotides, the CDR3 is TGTGCCAGCAGCTCTGGACTCCTGACCTATGGCTACACCTTC. Protein sequence: CASSSGLLTYGYTF.

CDR3 DNA: TGTGCCAGCAGCCAAGAAGGTCTAGCGGGCGCCGGGGAGCTGTTTTTT. Translation: CASSQEGLAGAGELFF. The chain employs TRBV3-1 and TRBJ2-2; 8 bases agree with TRBD2. The V gene end was trimmed by 0 bases and the J gene end by 6 bases; junction bases not matched to a gene: 6. Germline CDR1 and CDR2: LGHDT and YNNKEL (reference sequence). The CDR3 has 16 amino acids.

The V gene is TRBV4-3, the J gene TRBJ2-5, with a weak D call TRBD2 (6 bases). Germline V gives CDR1 LGHNA, CDR2 YSLEER. The CDR3 contains 18 residues. Deletions cut 0 bases from V and 2 bases from J, with 19 bases between. Here the CDR3 reads CASSQDRHSGGLQETQYF. As DNA, the CDR3 is TGCGCCAGCAGCCAAGATCGTCATAGCGGCGGATTACAAGAGACCCAGTACTTC.

The sample holds a few counts of this clonotype. Sequence at one end of the junction differs from germline and may be a read error. The chain recombines TRBV3-1 with TRBJ2-7; D not resolved. Per germline, CDR1 LGHDT and CDR2 YNNKEL (reference sequence). The CDR3 runs to 12 residues. As DNA, the CDR3 is TGTGCCAACAGCCAAGGTGATTACGAGCAGTACTTC. This translates into CANSQGDYEQYF.

V gene TRBV2 combines with J gene TRBJ2-2; 7 nucleotides match TRBD1. V shed 4 bases and J 4 bases; nucleotides not matched to a gene: 6. Germline V CDR1 and CDR2: SNHLY, FYNNEI. The CDR3 has 15 amino acids. CDR3 nucleotides: TGTGCCAGCAGTGGACAGGGCGTCGGCACCGGGGAGCTGTTTTTT. Protein: CASSGQGVGTGELFF.

The genes are TRBV6-6 and TRBJ2-7; D might be TRBD1 or TRBD2, each matching 7 bases. This CDR3 is built from 13 residues. CDR1 is MNHNY, CDR2 SVGAGI, per germline (reference sequence). The V gene lost 10 bases and the J gene lost 4 bases, with 17 bases spanning the gap. The CDR3, as DNA: TGTGCCACCAGGGGGGGCCCGGGGTACGAGCAGTACTTC. Translation: CATRGGPGYEQYF.

Comment on this clonotype: A much bigger clone sits one base away, suggesting this may be a read error. The genes are TRBV12-3 or TRBV12-4 and TRBJ2-5, with no clear D. CDR3 length: 13 residues. CDR3 bases: TGTGCCAGCAGTCGTAGCCCTCAAGAGGCCCAGTACTTC. Translated, it gives CASSRSPQEAQYF.

This clonotype was seen at least ten times. This rearrangement joins TRBV29-1 to TRBJ2-3, with TRBD2 as a possible D gene (5 bases). Germline V gene data show CDR1 as SQVTM and CDR2 as ANQGSEA. This CDR3 contains 15 residues. V gave up 4 bases and J gave up 2 bases, with 16 bases separating them. Here the CDR3 DNA reads TGCAGCGTTGTAGGAGGACGGTCAAACACAGATACGCAGTATTTT. Amino acid sequence: CSVVGGRSNTDTQYF.

The V gene is TRBV5-1, the J gene TRBJ2-3; 7 nucleotides align to TRBD2. This CDR3 has 12 amino acids. CDR1 SGHRS and CDR2 YFSETQ come from the germline V gene. V lost 6 bases to trimming and J lost 2 bases; unmatched junction nucleotides: 0. CDR3 bases: TGCGCCAGCAAGCGGGACACAGATACGCAGTATTTT. Its protein is CASKRDTDTQYF.

This rearrangement joins TRBV9 to TRBJ1-6; D is perhaps TRBD1 (5 bases). Per the germline V gene, CDR1 is SGDLS and CDR2 is YYNGEE. Trimming removed 0 bases at V and 0 bases at J, with 13 bases between. CDR3 length equals 18 residues. The CDR3 sequence: CASSVGGAPFSYNSPLHF. CDR3 coding DNA: TGTGCCAGCAGCGTAGGAGGGGCTCCTTTCTCCTATAATTCACCCCTCCACTTT.